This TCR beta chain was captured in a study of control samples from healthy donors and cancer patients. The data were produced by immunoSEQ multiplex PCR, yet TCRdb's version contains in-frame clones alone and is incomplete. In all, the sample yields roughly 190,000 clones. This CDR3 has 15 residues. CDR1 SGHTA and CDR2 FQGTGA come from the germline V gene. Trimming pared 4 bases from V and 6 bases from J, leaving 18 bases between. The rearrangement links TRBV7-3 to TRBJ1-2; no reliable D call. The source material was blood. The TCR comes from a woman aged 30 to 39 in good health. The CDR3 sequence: CASSSPPNRGNGYTF. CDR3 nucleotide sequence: TGTGCCAGCAGCTCCCCCCCCAACAGAGGGAATGGCTACACCTTC.